Below are 8 T cell receptor beta chains sequenced from a single sample in a study of blood T cell repertoires in COVID-19. Using immunoSEQ multiplex PCR, the repertoire was profiled, and TCRdb retains in-frame clones only, with some absent. This repertoire shows just under 80,000 clones, 84% found once; its top ten account for about 10%. The sample was peripheral blood. These receptors were obtained from a human donor in a cohort sampled during active COVID-19.

The count of this clone is one. CDR3: CATSDHRTASTDTQYF. The CDR3 nucleotides read TGTGCCACCAGTGACCACCGGACAGCTAGCACAGATACGCAGTATTTT. V and J are TRBV24-1 and TRBJ2-3; weak D call: TRBD1 (6 bases). This CDR3 comprises 16 residues. Trimming pared 4 bases from V and 0 bases from J, leaving 13 bases between. Germline CDR1 reads KGHDR; CDR2 reads SFDVKD.

The chain has TRBV4-1 and TRBJ2-2, with TRBD2 identical over 9 bases. The junction had 9 bases not matched to a gene; V was cut back by 4 bases and J by 3 bases. Germline V gives CDR1 MGHRA, CDR2 YSYEKL. This CDR3 has 17 amino acids. CDR3 DNA sequence: TGCGCCAGCAGCCGGGTTCGAGCGGGGGGTGACACCGGGGAGCTGTTTTTT. It encodes CASSRVRAGGDTGELFF.

The chain uses TRBV28 and TRBJ2-4, with a weak D call TRBD1 (6 bases). The CDR3 totals 15 residues. CDR1 and CDR2 (germline): MDHEN, SYDVKM. V lost 4 bases to trimming and J lost 0 bases, with 10 bases between them. This CDR3 is CASSYGGVAKNIQYF. The CDR3 DNA reads TGTGCCAGCAGTTATGGGGGCGTAGCCAAAAACATTCAGTACTTC. The full variable domain, with the rest looked up from reference TRBV28 and TRBJ2-4, is DVKVTQSSRYLVKRTGEKVFLECVQDMDHENMFWYRQDPGLGLRLIYFSYDVKMKEKGDIPEGYSVSREKKERFSLILESASTNQTSMYLCASSYGGVAKNIQYFGAGTRLSVL.

This chain joins TRBV9 and TRBJ2-7, with 12 nucleotides matching TRBD1. Germline CDR1 and CDR2: SGDLS and YYNGEE. This CDR3 region has 16 residues. V shed 2 bases, J shed 4 bases, and the junction held 7 bases outside the gene matches. The CDR3 here is CASSVAGTGGLYEQYF. CDR3 nucleotides: TGTGCCAGCAGCGTCGCCGGGACAGGGGGCTTGTACGAGCAGTACTTC.

The chain couples TRBV2 to TRBJ2-7, with 11 bases lining up with TRBD1. CDR1 and CDR2 (germline): SNHLY, FYNNEI. V shed 7 bases, J shed 7 bases, and the junction held 6 bases outside the gene matches. This CDR3 has 13 amino acids. The CDR3 is CASNGQGAGEQYF. The CDR3 region has the DNA TGTGCCAGCAATGGACAGGGGGCGGGTGAGCAGTACTTC.

This sequence joins TRBV28 and TRBJ1-1, with 7 bases identical to TRBD1. Germline V gene data show CDR1 as MDHEN and CDR2 as SYDVKM. J lost 4 bases, V lost 7 bases, and 9 bases had no gene match. This CDR3 region has 14 residues. The CDR3 nucleotides read TGTGCCAGCATCCAAACCGGGACAGTCACTGAAGCTTTCTTT. Translating it yields CASIQTGTVTEAFF.

The genes are TRBV3-1 (or the pseudogene TRBV3-2) and TRBJ1-4; TRBD1 agrees at 7 bases. Looked up from germline, CDR1 is LGHDT and CDR2 is YNNKEL (reference sequence). V was clipped by 4 bases and J by 7 bases; unmatched bases: 15. The CDR3 runs to 17 residues. CDR3 sequence reads: CASSPRTGARSGEKLFF. CDR3 nucleotides: TGTGCCAGCAGCCCCAGGACAGGTGCCAGGTCCGGTGAAAAACTGTTTTTT.

The chain uses TRBV5-6 and TRBJ1-4, with D perhaps matching TRBD1 (5 bases). Germline CDR1 reads SGHDT; CDR2 reads YYEEEE. V dropped 4 bases and J dropped 4 bases, with 14 bases sitting between them. The CDR3 runs to 15 residues. DNA for the CDR3: TGTGCCAGCAGCGCGGCTGGGGCTCTTAATGAAAAACTGTTTTTT. Its protein is CASSAAGALNEKLFF.